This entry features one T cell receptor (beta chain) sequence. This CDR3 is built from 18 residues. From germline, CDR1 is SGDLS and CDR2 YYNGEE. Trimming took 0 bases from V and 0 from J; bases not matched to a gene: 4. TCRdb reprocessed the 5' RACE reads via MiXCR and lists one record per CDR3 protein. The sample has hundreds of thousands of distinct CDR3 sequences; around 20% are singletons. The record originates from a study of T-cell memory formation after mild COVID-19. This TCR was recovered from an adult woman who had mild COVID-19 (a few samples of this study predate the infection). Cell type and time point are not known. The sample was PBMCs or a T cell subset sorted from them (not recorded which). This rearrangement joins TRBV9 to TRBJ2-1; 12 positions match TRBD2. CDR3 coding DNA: TGTGCCAGCAGCGTAGCGCCTAGCGGGAGGGACTCCTACAATGAGCAGTTCTTC. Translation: CASSVAPSGRDSYNEQFF.